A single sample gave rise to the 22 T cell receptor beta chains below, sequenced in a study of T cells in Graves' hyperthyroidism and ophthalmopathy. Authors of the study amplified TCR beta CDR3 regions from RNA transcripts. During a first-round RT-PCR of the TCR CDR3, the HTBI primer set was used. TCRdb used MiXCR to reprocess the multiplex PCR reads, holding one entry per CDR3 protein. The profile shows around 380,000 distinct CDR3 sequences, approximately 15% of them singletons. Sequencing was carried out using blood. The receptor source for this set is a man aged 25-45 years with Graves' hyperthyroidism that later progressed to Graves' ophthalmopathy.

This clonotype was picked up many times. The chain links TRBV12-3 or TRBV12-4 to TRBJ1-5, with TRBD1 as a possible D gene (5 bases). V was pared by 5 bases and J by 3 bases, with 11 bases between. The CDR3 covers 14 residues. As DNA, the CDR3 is TGTGCCAGCAGTGAGGACATATTCAATCAGCCCCAGCATTTT. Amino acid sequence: CASSEDIFNQPQHF.

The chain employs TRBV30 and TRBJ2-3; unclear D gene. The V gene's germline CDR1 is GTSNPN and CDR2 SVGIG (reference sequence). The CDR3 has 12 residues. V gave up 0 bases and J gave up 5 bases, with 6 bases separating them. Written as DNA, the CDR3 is TGTGCCTGGAGTGTACGGAAAGATACGCAGTATTTT. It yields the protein CAWSVRKDTQYF.

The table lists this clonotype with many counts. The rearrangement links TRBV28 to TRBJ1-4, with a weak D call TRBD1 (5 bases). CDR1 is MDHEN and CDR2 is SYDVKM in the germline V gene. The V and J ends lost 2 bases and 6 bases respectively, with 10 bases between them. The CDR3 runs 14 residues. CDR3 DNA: TGTGCCAGCAGTTTAGCAGACAGAGATGAAAAACTGTTTTTT. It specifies CASSLADRDEKLFF.

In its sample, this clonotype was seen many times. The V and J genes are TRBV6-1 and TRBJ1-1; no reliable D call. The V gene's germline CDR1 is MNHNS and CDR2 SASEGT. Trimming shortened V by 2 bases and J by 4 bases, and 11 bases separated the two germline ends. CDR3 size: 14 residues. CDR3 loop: CASSERGWSTEAFF. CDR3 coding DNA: TGTGCCAGCAGTGAAAGAGGGTGGAGCACTGAAGCTTTCTTT.

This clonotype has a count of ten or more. The CDR3 nucleotides are TGTGCCAGCAGCCTACGGACGGTGAGCTCCTACAATGAGCAGTTCTTC. Encoded protein: CASSLRTVSSYNEQFF. This chain links TRBV5-6 with TRBJ2-1; D gene uncertain. The ends were cut back, 4 bases at V and 0 bases at J, with 14 bases in the middle. CDR3 length: 16 residues. Germline CDR1 and CDR2: SGHDT and YYEEEE.

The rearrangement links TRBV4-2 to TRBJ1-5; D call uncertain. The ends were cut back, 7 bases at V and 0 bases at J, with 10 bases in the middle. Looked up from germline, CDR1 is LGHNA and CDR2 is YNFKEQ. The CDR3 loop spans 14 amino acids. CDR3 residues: CASKDGASNQPQHF. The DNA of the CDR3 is TGTGCCAGCAAAGACGGAGCTAGCAATCAGCCCCAGCATTTT.

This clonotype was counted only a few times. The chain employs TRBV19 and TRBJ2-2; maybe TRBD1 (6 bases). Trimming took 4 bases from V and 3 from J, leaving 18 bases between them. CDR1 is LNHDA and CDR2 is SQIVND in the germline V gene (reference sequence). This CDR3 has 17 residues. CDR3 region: CASSTPLWGLDTGELFF. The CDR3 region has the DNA TGTGCCAGTAGTACCCCTCTTTGGGGGCTAGACACCGGGGAGCTGTTTTTT.

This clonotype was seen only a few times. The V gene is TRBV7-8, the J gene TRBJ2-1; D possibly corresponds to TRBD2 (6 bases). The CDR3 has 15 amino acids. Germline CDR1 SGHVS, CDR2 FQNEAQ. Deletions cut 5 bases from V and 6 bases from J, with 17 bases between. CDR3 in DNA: TGTGCCAGCAGCCCCGGCTGGAGGGACCTCAATGAGCAGTTCTTC. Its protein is CASSPGWRDLNEQFF.

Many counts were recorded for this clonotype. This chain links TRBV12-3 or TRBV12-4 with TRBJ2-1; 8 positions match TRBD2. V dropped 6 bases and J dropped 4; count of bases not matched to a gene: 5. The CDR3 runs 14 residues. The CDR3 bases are TGTGCCAGCAGCCCGCAGCGGGGGTACAATGAGCAGTTCTTC. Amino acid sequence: CASSPQRGYNEQFF.

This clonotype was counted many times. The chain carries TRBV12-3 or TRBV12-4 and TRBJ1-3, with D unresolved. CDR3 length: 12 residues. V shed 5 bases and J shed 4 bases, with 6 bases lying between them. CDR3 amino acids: CASSRTGNTIYF. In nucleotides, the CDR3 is TGTGCCAGCAGTCGTACCGGAAACACCATATATTTT.

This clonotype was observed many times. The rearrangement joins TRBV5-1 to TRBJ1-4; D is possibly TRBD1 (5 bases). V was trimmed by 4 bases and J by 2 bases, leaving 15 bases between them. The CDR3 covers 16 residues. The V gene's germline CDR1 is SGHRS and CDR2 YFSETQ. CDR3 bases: TGCGCCAGCAGCCTGGGCCCGGGACGCACTAATGAAAAACTGTTTTTT. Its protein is CASSLGPGRTNEKLFF. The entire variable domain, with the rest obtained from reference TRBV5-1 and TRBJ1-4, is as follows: KAGVTQTPRYLIKTRGQQVTLSCSPISGHRSVSWYQQTPGQGLQFLFEYFSETQRNKGNFPGRFSGRQFSNSRSEMNVSTLELGDSALYLCASSLGPGRTNEKLFFGSGTQLSVL.

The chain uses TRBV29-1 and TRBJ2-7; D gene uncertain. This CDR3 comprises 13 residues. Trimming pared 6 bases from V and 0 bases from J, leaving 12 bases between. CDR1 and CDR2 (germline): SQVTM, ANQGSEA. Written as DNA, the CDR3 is TGCAGCGTACAGCTCCCGGACTCCTACGAGCAGTACTTC. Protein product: CSVQLPDSYEQYF.

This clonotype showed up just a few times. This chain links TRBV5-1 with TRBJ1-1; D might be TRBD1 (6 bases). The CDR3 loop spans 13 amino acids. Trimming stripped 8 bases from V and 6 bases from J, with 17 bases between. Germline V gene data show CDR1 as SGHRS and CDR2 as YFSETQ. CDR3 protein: CASQRGLTAEAFF. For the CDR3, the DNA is TGCGCCAGTCAGAGGGGGTTAACGGCTGAAGCTTTCTTT. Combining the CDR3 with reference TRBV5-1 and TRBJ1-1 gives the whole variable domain KAGVTQTPRYLIKTRGQQVTLSCSPISGHRSVSWYQQTPGQGLQFLFEYFSETQRNKGNFPGRFSGRQFSNSRSEMNVSTLELGDSALYLCASQRGLTAEAFFGQGTRLTVV.

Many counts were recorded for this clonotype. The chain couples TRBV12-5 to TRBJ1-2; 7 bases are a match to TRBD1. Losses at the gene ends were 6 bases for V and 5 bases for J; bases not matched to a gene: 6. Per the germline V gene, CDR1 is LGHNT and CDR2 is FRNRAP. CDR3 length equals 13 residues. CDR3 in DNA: TGTGCTAGTGGACCGGGACAGCAATATGGCTACACCTTC. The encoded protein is CASGPGQQYGYTF.

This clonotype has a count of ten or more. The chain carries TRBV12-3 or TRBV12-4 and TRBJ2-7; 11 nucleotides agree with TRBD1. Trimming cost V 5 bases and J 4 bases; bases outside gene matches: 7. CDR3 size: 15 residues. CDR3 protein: CASSPRDRGLYEQYF. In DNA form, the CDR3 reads TGTGCCAGCAGTCCAAGGGACAGGGGGTTATACGAGCAGTACTTC.

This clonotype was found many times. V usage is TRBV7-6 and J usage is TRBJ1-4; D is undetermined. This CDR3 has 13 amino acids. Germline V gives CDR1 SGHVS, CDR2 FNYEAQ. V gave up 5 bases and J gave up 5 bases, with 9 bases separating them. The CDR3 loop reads CASSLRPNEKLFF. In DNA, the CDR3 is TGTGCCAGCAGCCTACGTCCGAATGAAAAACTGTTTTTT.

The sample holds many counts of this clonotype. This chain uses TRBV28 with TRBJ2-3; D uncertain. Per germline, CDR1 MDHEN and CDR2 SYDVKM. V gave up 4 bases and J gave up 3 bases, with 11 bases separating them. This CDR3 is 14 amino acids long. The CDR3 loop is CASSSNGRTDTQYF. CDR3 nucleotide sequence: TGTGCCAGCAGTTCAAACGGCCGGACAGATACGCAGTATTTT.

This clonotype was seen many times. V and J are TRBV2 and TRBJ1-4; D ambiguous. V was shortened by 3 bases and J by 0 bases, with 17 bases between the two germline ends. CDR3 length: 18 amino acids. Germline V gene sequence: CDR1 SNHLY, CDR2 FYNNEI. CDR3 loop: CASSDPTDRATTNEKLFF. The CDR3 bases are TGTGCCAGCAGTGACCCAACGGACCGAGCAACAACTAATGAAAAACTGTTTTTT. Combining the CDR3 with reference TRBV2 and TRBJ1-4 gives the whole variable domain EPEVTQTPSHQVTQMGQEVILRCVPISNHLYFYWYRQILGQKVEFLVSFYNNEISEKSEIFDDQFSVERPDGSNFTLKIRSTKLEDSAMYFCASSDPTDRATTNEKLFFGSGTQLSVL.

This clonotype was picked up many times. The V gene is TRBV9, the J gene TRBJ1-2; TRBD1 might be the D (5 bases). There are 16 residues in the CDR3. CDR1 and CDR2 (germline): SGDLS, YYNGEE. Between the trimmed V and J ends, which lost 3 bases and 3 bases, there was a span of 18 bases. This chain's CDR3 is CASSANRDGDYYGYTF. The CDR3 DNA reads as TGTGCCAGCAGCGCCAACCGGGACGGAGATTACTATGGCTACACCTTC.

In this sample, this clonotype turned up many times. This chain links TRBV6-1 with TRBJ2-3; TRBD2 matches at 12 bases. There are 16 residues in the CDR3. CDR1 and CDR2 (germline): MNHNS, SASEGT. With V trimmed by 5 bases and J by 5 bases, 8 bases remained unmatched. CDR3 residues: CASSSRTSGVGDTQYF. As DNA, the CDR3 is TGTGCCAGCAGTTCCCGGACTAGCGGGGTGGGAGATACGCAGTATTTT.

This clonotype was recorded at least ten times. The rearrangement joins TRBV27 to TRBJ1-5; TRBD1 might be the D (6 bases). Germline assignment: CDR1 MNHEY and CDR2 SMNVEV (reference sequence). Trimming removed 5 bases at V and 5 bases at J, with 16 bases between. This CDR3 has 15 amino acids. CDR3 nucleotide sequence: TGTGCCAGCAGTGCCACAGGGAGAAGGGATCAGCCCCAGCATTTT. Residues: CASSATGRRDQPQHF.

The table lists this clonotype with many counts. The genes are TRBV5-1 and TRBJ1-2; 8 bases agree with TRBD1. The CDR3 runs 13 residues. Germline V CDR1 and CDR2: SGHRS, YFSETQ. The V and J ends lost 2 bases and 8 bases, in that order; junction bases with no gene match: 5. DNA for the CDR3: TGCGCCAGCAGCTTCGGACAGGGACGGGGCTACACCTTC. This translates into CASSFGQGRGYTF.